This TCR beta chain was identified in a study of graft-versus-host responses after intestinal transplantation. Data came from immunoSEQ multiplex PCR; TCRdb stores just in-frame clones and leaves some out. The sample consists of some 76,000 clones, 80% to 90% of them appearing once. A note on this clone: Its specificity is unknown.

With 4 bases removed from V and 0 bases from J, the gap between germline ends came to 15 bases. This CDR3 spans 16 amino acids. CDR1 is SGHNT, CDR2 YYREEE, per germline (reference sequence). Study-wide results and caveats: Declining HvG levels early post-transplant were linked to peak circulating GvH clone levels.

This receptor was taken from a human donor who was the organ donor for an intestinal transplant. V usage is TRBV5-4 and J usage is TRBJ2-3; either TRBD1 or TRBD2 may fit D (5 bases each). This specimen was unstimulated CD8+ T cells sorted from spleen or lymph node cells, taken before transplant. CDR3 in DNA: TGTGCCAGCAGCCTTGGGACCTCGCTTAGCACAGATACGCAGTATTTT. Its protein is CASSLGTSLSTDTQYF.